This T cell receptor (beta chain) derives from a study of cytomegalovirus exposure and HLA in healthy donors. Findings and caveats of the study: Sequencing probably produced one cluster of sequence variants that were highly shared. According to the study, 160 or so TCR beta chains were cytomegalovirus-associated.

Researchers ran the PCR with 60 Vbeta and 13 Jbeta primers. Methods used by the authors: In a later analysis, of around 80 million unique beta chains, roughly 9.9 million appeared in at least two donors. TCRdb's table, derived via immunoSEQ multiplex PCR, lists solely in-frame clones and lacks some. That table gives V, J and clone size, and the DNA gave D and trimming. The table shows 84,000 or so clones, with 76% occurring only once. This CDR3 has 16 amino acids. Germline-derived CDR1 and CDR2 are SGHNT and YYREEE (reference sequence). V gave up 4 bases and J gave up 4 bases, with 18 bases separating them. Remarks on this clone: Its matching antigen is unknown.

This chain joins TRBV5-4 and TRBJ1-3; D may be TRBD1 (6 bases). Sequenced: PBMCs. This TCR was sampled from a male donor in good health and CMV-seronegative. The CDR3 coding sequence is TGTGCCAGCAGCCCGGACAGTGCGGCCTTCGGAAACACCATATATTTT. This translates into CASSPDSAAFGNTIYF.